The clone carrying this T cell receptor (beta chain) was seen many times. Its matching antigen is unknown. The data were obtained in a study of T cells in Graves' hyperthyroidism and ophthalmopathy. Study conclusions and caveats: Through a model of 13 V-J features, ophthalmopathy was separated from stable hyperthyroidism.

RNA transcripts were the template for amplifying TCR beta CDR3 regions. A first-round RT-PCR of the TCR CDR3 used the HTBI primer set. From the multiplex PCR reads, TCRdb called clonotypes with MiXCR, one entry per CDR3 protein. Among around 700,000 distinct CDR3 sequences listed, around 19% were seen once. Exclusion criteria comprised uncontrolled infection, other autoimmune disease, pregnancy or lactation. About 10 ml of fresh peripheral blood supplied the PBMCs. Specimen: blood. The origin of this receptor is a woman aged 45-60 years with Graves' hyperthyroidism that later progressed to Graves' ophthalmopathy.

CDR3 sequence (DNA): TGTGCCAGCAGCTTAGATTGGAAGGCCCCGGGCCATGGCTACACCTTC. Translated: CASSLDWKAPGHGYTF. The chain joins TRBV11-2 to TRBJ1-2, with D hard to call. This CDR3 region has 16 residues. Trimming cost V 0 bases and J 6 bases, with 17 bases left between them. Germline CDR1 is SGHAT and CDR2 is FQNNGV.